This passage covers 25 T cell receptor beta chains from one sample sequenced in a study of T cells after yellow fever vaccination. One entry per CDR3 protein results from TCRdb running MiXCR on the 5' RACE reads. Among about 85,000 distinct CDR3 sequences, roughly 13% were seen once, and the ten largest hold about 26%. The source material was CD8+ T cells not binding an NS4B(214-222) dextramer, sorted from PBMCs, sampled less than 25 days after the first yellow fever vaccination. The receptors were sampled from a man between 18 and 29 years old who received the YFV17D yellow fever vaccine.

At least ten counts were recorded for this clonotype. The chain combines TRBV15 with TRBJ2-5; D gene unclear. CDR1 is LNHNV and CDR2 is YYDKDF in the germline V gene (reference sequence). The CDR3 has 16 residues. Trimming cost V 0 bases and J 5 bases, with 16 bases left between them. The CDR3, as DNA: TGTGCCACCAGCAGAGAGCAAAGAGATGTTCCGGAGACCCAGTACTTC. This encodes CATSREQRDVPETQYF.

This clonotype was seen a single time. This CDR3 is CASRSPKGSGELFF. The CDR3 DNA sequence: TGTGCCAGCAGGTCGCCCAAGGGGTCGGGGGAGCTGTTTTTT. The V and J genes are TRBV7-9 and TRBJ2-2; a weak D match, TRBD1 (5 bases). V lost 6 bases and J lost 8, with 16 bases in between. The CDR3 extends over 14 amino acids. Per germline, CDR1 SEHNR and CDR2 FQNEAQ (reference sequence).

The chain employs TRBV3-1 and TRBJ2-3, with D perhaps TRBD2 (5 bases). Trimming removed 3 bases at V and 2 bases at J, with 12 bases between. Germline V gene sequence: CDR1 LGHDT, CDR2 YNNKEL (reference sequence). This CDR3 is built from 15 residues. CDR3 DNA: TGTGCCAGCAGCCACACTAGGCTCCCCACAGATACGCAGTATTTT. Translation gives CASSHTRLPTDTQYF.

The CDR3 region is CASRTEQGFLTDTQYF. The CDR3 DNA sequence: TGTGCCAGCAGAACCGAACAGGGTTTTCTCACAGATACGCAGTATTTT. The rearrangement links TRBV12-3 or TRBV12-4 to TRBJ2-3; the D gene is possibly TRBD1 (6 bases). V lost 6 bases to trimming and J lost 2 bases, with 18 bases between them. The CDR3 runs 16 residues.

The chain couples TRBV4-3 to TRBJ2-5; D uncertain. V lost 1 base and J 5 bases, leaving 8 bases between the germline ends. In germline, CDR1 is LGHNA, CDR2 YSLEER. There are 13 residues in the CDR3. In DNA, the CDR3 is TGCGCCAGCAGCCAAGTAACCGAGGAGACCCAGTACTTC. It is translated as CASSQVTEETQYF.

The V call is TRBV20-1, the J call TRBJ2-5; D is ambiguous. V was pared by 3 bases and J by 3 bases, with 14 bases between. Germline V CDR1 and CDR2: DFQATT, SNEGSKA (reference sequence). The CDR3 runs 14 residues. The CDR3 spells CSARPPLWEETQYF. In DNA form, the CDR3 reads TGCAGTGCTAGGCCCCCCTTGTGGGAAGAGACCCAGTACTTC.

This clonotype came up a few times. The rearrangement uses TRBV6-5 and TRBJ1-6; 8 bases are shared with TRBD1. This CDR3 spans 14 amino acids. Trimming removed 2 bases from V and 10 bases from J; junction bases left unmatched: 4. The germline CDR1 and CDR2 sequences are MNHEY and SVGAGI. The CDR3 DNA follows: TGTGCCAGCAGTTACGCACAGGGGGTCTCACCCCTCCACTTT. This translates into CASSYAQGVSPLHF.

The chain couples TRBV29-1 to TRBJ2-7; a weak D match, TRBD1 (5 bases). Germline V gene data show CDR1 as SQVTM and CDR2 as ANQGSEA. Trimming left V 3 bases short and J 2 bases short, with 11 bases between. The CDR3 contains 13 residues. In nucleotides, the CDR3 is TGCAGCGTTGAGACAGACCGAACCTACGAGCAGTACTTC. Its protein is CSVETDRTYEQYF.

This clonotype was picked up a small number of times. The CDR3 DNA is TGTGCCAGCAGCGTGACCCCTTACTACGAGCAGTACTTC. This encodes CASSVTPYYEQYF. The V and J genes are TRBV9 and TRBJ2-7; D call uncertain. V was clipped by 2 bases and J by 3 bases, with 9 bases between them. The CDR3 sequence is 13 residues long. The V gene's germline CDR1 is SGDLS and CDR2 YYNGEE.

The chain combines TRBV28 with TRBJ2-3; 14 nucleotides line up with TRBD2. In germline, CDR1 is MDHEN, CDR2 SYDVKM. The ends lost 2 bases at V and 3 bases at J; junction bases unmatched: 7. The CDR3 sequence is 18 residues long. The DNA of the CDR3 is TGTGCCAGCAGTTTACCCAGGACTAGCGGGGGGATGACAGATACGCAGTATTTT. The encoded protein is CASSLPRTSGGMTDTQYF.

V gene TRBV4-3 combines with J gene TRBJ2-1; TRBD1 matches 7 bases. Germline V gene sequence: CDR1 LGHNA, CDR2 YSLEER. The CDR3 sequence is 17 residues long. J was trimmed by 7 bases and V by 0 bases; bases with no gene match: 12. DNA of the CDR3: TGCGCCAGCAGCCAAGAAGAGCGGACAGGCCTGGGGAATGAGCAGTTCTTC. This encodes CASSQEERTGLGNEQFF.

In its sample, this clonotype was seen a few times. The CDR3 is CSVEDPGTGGYEQYF. The CDR3 coding sequence is TGCAGCGTTGAAGATCCGGGGACAGGGGGCTACGAGCAGTACTTC. The chain carries TRBV29-1 and TRBJ2-7; 11 bases are a match to TRBD1. Germline V lookup: CDR1 SQVTM, CDR2 ANQGSEA. CDR3 length: 15 residues. Germline trimming cut 0 bases from V and 3 bases from J; bases unmatched to any gene: 4.

This clonotype has more than one count but fewer than ten. The rearrangement joins TRBV6-2 or TRBV6-3 to TRBJ2-4; D possibly uses TRBD1 or TRBD2 (5 bases each). Germline lookup yields CDR1 MNHEY and CDR2 SVGEGT. This CDR3 region has 17 residues. Trimming pared 7 bases from V and 4 bases from J, leaving 23 bases between. CDR3 sequence (DNA): TGTGCCAGCACCAATTTCGGGCCAACCTGGGGGAAAAACATTCAGTACTTC. Amino acid sequence: CASTNFGPTWGKNIQYF.

In this sample, this clonotype turned up a few times. The genes are TRBV6-5 and TRBJ2-5; D is undetermined. Trimming removed 2 bases at V and 2 bases at J, with 6 bases between. Germline V lookup: CDR1 MNHEY, CDR2 SVGAGI. The CDR3 sequence is 13 residues long. CDR3 nucleotides: TGTGCCAGCAGTTACAACTCGCAAGAGACCCAGTACTTC. Translated: CASSYNSQETQYF.

This clonotype is deemed medium-sized. The V and J genes are TRBV4-2 and TRBJ2-5, with TRBD2 matching 15 bases. This CDR3 has 16 residues. Germline V lookup: CDR1 LGHNA, CDR2 YNFKEQ. Germline trimming cut 2 bases from V and 5 bases from J; bases unmatched to any gene: 3. The CDR3 DNA is TGTGCCAGCAGCCAAACCGGGACTAGCGGGGGGGAGACCCAGTACTTC. This encodes CASSQTGTSGGETQYF.

V and J are TRBV5-1 and TRBJ2-1; TRBD2 aligns across 10 bases. This CDR3 has 16 amino acids. Germline-derived CDR1 and CDR2 are SGHRS and YFSETQ. Trimming took 0 bases from V and 3 from J; bases not matched to a gene: 3. CDR3 amino acids: CASSLDPSGSYNEQFF. The CDR3 coding sequence is TGCGCCAGCAGCTTGGACCCTAGCGGGAGCTACAATGAGCAGTTCTTC.

This clonotype has a handful of counts. V and J are TRBV25-1 and TRBJ1-2; possibly TRBD1 for D (5 bases). Per the germline V gene, CDR1 is MGHDK and CDR2 is SYGVNS. This CDR3 region has 16 residues. The V gene lost 1 base and the J gene lost 2 bases, with 14 bases spanning the gap. Here the CDR3 DNA reads TGTGCCAGCAGTGAATTCGGGGCAACGGACAACTATGGCTACACCTTC. Translation: CASSEFGATDNYGYTF.

This clonotype was seen more than once but under ten times. The chain links TRBV12-3 or TRBV12-4 to TRBJ2-5, with TRBD2 identical over 7 bases. The CDR3 is 13 residues long. The ends lost 7 bases at V and 1 base at J; junction bases unmatched: 3. CDR3 sequence reads: CASNRGGQETQYF. DNA for the CDR3: TGTGCCAGCAACCGCGGGGGCCAAGAGACCCAGTACTTC.

This rearrangement joins TRBV18 to TRBJ1-1; 9 nucleotides agree with TRBD1. The CDR3 runs to 15 residues. Germline V CDR1 and CDR2: KGHSH, LQKENI. V lost 4 bases to trimming and J lost 4 bases; unmatched junction nucleotides: 7. CDR3 protein: CASSLSQGARTEAFF. The CDR3 DNA sequence: TGTGCCAGCTCACTCTCACAGGGGGCTCGCACTGAAGCTTTCTTT.

V usage is TRBV11-2 and J usage is TRBJ2-7; 9 bases are a match to TRBD1. CDR1 is SGHAT, CDR2 FQNNGV, per germline. The CDR3 loop spans 13 amino acids. Trimming took 4 bases from V and 6 from J; bases not matched to a gene: 4. CDR3 DNA sequence: TGTGCCAGCAGCTATCGACAGGGGGGCGAGCAGTACGTC. Protein: CASSYRQGGEQYV.

The rearrangement uses TRBV12-3 or TRBV12-4 and TRBJ2-1, with TRBD2 matching 7 bases. The V gene end was trimmed by 7 bases and the J gene end by 7 bases; junction bases not matched to a gene: 7. This CDR3 contains 13 residues. The CDR3, as DNA: TGTGCCAGCAACCTGGGGGGGGGGAATGAGCAGTTCTTC. Protein sequence: CASNLGGGNEQFF.

The V call is TRBV24-1, the J call TRBJ2-7; D is ambiguous. The CDR3 sequence is 17 residues long. The V and J ends lost 3 bases and 5 bases respectively, with 22 bases between them. Per the germline V gene, CDR1 is KGHDR and CDR2 is SFDVKD. CDR3 region: CATSDPEGCHPFHEQYF. CDR3 nucleotide sequence: TGTGCCACCAGTGATCCAGAAGGCTGCCACCCCTTCCACGAGCAGTACTTC.

The chain joins TRBV11-2 to TRBJ2-2; D ambiguous. CDR1 and CDR2 (germline): SGHAT, FQNNGV. V was shortened by 7 bases and J by 6 bases, with 18 bases between the two germline ends. The CDR3 extends over 15 amino acids. CDR3 sequence reads: CASTAPSMVPGELFF. CDR3 coding DNA: TGTGCCAGCACCGCCCCTTCGATGGTTCCCGGGGAGCTGTTTTTT.

The chain carries TRBV20-1 and TRBJ1-5; D remains unclear. V gave up 0 bases and J gave up 6 bases, with 15 bases separating them. Germline V CDR1 and CDR2: DFQATT, SNEGSKA (reference sequence). CDR3 size: 15 residues. The CDR3 DNA follows: TGCAGTGCTAGAGATCCGAGCGGGTATGGTCAGCCCCAGCATTTT. This encodes CSARDPSGYGQPQHF.

This clonotype has only a few counts. The V and J genes are TRBV12-3 or TRBV12-4 and TRBJ2-7, with D tentatively TRBD2 (6 bases). This CDR3 spans 13 amino acids. V shed 3 bases and J shed 6 bases, with 12 bases lying between them. The CDR3 DNA reads TGTGCCAGCAGTTTCGGGGGTCTGGGCGAGCAGTACGTC. Translating gives CASSFGGLGEQYV.